In this sample, the clone carrying this TCR beta chain turned up many times. The antigen remains unidentified. Germline lookup yields CDR1 MGHRA and CDR2 YSYEKL. Trimming left V 3 bases short and J 6 bases short, with 7 bases between. The CDR3 has 12 residues. This sample is part of a study of identical twins. Study observations and caveats: Invariant T cells like MAIT and iNKT could partly confound the zero-insertion analyses. Insertions were fewer in abundant cord blood beta clonotypes, whereas memory repertoires showed none of this pattern.

Only healthy Caucasians were included as donors. Each CDR3 protein gets one entry after TCRdb re-called the 5' RACE reads with MiXCR. In the table there are 240,000 or so distinct CDR3 sequences, about 10% of which are singletons. Sequences were obtained from memory T cells sorted from blood. The sequence was collected from a man in his fifties or sixties in good health. The rearrangement joins TRBV4-1 to TRBJ2-3, with no clear D. Here the CDR3 reads CASSQLSDTQYF. CDR3 nucleotide sequence: TGCGCCAGCAGCCAGCTCTCGGATACGCAGTATTTT.